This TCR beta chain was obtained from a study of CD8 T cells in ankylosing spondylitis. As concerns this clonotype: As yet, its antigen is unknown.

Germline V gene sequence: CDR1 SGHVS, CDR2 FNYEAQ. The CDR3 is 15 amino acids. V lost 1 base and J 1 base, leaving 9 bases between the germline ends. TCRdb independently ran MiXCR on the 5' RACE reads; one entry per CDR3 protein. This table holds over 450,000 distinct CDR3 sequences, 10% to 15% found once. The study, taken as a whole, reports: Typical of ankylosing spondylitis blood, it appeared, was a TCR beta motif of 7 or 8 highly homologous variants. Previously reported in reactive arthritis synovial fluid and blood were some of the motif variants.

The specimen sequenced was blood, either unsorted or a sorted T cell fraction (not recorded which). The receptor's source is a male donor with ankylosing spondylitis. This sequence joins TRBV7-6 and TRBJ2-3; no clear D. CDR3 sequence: CASSLVGSGTDTQYF. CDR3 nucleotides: TGTGCCAGCAGCTTAGTTGGCAGTGGCACAGATACGCAGTATTTT.